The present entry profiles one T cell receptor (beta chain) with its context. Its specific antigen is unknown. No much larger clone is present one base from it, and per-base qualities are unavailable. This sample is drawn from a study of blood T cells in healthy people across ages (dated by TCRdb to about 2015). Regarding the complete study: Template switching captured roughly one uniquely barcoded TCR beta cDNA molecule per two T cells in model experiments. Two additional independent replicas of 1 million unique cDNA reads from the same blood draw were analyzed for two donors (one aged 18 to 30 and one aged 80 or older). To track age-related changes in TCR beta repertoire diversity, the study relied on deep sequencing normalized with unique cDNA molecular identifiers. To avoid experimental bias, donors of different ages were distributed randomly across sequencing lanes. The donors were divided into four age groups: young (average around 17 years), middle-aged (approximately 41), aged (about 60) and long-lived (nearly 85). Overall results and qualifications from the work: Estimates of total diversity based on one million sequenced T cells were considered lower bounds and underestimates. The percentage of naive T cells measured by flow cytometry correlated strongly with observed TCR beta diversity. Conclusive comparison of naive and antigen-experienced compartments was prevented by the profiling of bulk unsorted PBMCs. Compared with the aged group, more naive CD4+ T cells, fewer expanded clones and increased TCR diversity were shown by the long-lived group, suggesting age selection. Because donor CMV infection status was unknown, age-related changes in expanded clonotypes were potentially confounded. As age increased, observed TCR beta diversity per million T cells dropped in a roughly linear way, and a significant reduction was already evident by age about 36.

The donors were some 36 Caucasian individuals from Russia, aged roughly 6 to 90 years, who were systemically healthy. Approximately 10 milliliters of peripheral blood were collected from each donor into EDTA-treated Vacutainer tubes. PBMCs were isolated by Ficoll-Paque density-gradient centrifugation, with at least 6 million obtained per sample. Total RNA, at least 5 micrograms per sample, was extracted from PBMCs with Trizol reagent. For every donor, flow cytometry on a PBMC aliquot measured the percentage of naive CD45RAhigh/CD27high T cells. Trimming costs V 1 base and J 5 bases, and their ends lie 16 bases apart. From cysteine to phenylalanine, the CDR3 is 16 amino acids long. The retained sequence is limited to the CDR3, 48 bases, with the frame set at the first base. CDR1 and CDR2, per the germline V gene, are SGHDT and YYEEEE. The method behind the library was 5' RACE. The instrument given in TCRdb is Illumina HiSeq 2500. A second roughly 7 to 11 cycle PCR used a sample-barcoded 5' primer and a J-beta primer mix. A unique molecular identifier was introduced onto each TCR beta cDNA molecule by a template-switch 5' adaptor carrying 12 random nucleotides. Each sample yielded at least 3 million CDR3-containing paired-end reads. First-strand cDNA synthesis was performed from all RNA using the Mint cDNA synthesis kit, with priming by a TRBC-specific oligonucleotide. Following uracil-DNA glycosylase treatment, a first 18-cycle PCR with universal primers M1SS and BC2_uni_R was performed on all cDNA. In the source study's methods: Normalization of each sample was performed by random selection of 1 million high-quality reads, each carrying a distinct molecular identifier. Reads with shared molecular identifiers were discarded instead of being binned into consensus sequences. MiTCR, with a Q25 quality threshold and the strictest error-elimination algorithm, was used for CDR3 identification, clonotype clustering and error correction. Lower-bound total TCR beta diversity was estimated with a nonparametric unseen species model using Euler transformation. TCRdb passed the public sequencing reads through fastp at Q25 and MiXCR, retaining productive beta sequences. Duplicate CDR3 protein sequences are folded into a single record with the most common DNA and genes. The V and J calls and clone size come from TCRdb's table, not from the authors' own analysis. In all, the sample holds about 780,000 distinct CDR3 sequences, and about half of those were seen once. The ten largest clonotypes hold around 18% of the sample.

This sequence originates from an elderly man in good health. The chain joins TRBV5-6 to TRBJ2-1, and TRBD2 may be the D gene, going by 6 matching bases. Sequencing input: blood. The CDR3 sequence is CASSLMASAQHNEQFF. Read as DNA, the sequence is TGTGCCAGCAGCTTGATGGCTAGCGCCCAACACAATGAGCAGTTCTTC.